This note documents a single T cell receptor beta chain sequence. Antigen specificity is unknown. The sample belongs to a study of cytomegalovirus exposure and HLA in healthy donors. From germline, CDR1 is GTSNPN and CDR2 SVGIG (reference sequence). The CDR3 is 15 residues long. V dropped 0 bases and J dropped 1; count of bases not matched to a gene: 3. This PCR relied on a set of 60 Vbeta primers and 13 Jbeta primers. In the original workflow: Later work found approximately 87 million unique TCR beta chains, with 10 million to 14 million shared. The table came from immunoSEQ multiplex PCR; TCRdb's copy has only in-frame clones and leaves some out. Clonal size and the V and J genes are those of that table, whereas D and trimming came from the DNA. The sample lists approximately 190,000 clones, approximately 78% occurring once. Study outcomes and limitations: Cytomegalovirus status was reportedly diagnosed by the classifier with high sensitivity and specificity. The likely origin of a cluster of highly shared sequence variants was a sequencing artifact.

Sequenced: PBMCs. The clonotype originates from a woman between 25 and 40 years old in good health and CMV-seropositive. The J gene is TRBJ2-3, the V gene TRBV30; TRBD2 agrees at 8 bases. The CDR3 is CAWSVGGRRTDTQYF. CDR3 in DNA: TGTGCCTGGAGTGTCGGCGGGAGGCGCACAGATACGCAGTATTTT.